This TCR beta chain was profiled in a study of spatial heterogeneity in lung cancer (dated by TCRdb to about 2019). About the full investigation: Beta-chain transcripts were consistently detected in greater numbers than alpha-chain transcripts, which likely reflected higher beta-chain transcript abundance. In the raw uncorrected reads, each unique combination of TCR and UMI appeared more than ten times on average. In non-small cell lung cancer, the study made a quantitative comparison of TCR alpha and beta repertoires among multiple tumor regions, matched nontumor lung and blood. Nonsynonymous mutation counts, determined by whole-exome sequencing of tumor tissue, were related to TCR repertoire features. At surgery, both alpha and beta chains were TCR-sequenced in some 220 tumor regions, 63 to 80 matched nontumor lung samples and some 60 PBMC samples. Study-level results and caveats: Confirming at a functional level the hypothesis that regional TCRs recognize regional mutations was considered to require additional single-cell paired TCR alpha and beta sequencing. Ubiquitous expanded tumor TCRs showed up in blood more often at tumor resection than at routine follow-up.

Library prep was done by 5' RACE. For sequencing, a NextSeq 500 was employed. The TCR library protocol attached a unique molecular identifier to each TCR cDNA molecule to allow correction of PCR and sequencing errors. The authors' pipeline ran thus. TCR identification, UMI-based error correction and CDR3 extraction were all carried out with Decombinator tools. TCRs above a frequency of 2 per 1,000, corresponding to the top 1% of the tumor frequency distribution, were defined as expanded. Renyi diversity was calculated using the R vegan package after each repertoire was subsampled 100 times to 5,000 TCRs. CDR3 similarity networks were constructed using string-kernel similarity of amino acid triplets, with links drawn between CDR3s whose pairwise similarity was above 0.82. TCRdb reanalyzed the raw reads on its own, using fastp at Q25 for trimming and MiXCR for clone calling, and kept in-frame beta chains. Each CDR3 protein appears once, grouped with its most common genes and DNA. The V and J calls come from TCRdb's annotation, not from the publication. This sample holds tens of thousands of distinct CDR3 sequences; around 12% were observed only once. Under 50% of the sample belongs to the ten largest clones.

The time point label, read with the paper, signifies: sample taken at primary tumor resection. For TCR sequencing, whole RNA was extracted from tumor and nontumor lung tissue, or from cryopreserved PBMC samples, and no cell sorting was done. Samples were obtained from 70 to 85 patients with early-stage, untreated non-small cell lung cancer from the lung TRACERx cohort. Patients were selected for TCR sequencing only if sufficient RNA was available from at least two tumor regions. The table lists this clonotype with a few counts. Its antigen remains unidentified. Base qualities are not provided; no much larger clone lies one nucleotide away. The CDR3 covers 16 residues, taking in both the cysteine and the phenylalanine. The entry retains the CDR3 DNA only, 48 bases that are in frame from base 1. The junction shows trimming of 3 bases on V and 1 base on J, and the gene matches do not reach 5 bases of it. In the germline V gene, CDR1 corresponds to SGHDT and CDR2 to YYEEEE.

Rearrangement joined TRBV5-6 to TRBJ2-3; TRBD2 fits 10 bases in the junction. The clonotype was recovered from a male donor with early-stage non-small cell lung cancer. Sample: PBMCs, taken at surgery. The bases read TGTGCCAGCAGCTATCTAGCGGGAGATGGCACAGATACGCAGTATTTT. It translates as CASSYLAGDGTDTQYF.